Below are 9 T cell receptor beta chains sequenced from a single sample in a study of post-analysis software for immune sequencing data. Findings of the study overall: With TRBV5-6, TRBV5-1 and TRBV20-1 included, about five TRBV segments were more frequent in patients than in controls.

For these TCRs, the target antigens are not known. TCR beta libraries were prepared from cDNA with unique molecular identifiers. In TCRdb, the PCR reads were re-called with MiXCR into one record per CDR3 protein. The table lists roughly 800,000 distinct CDR3 sequences, under 70% of them singletons. Material: blood. The source is a girl aged 5-17 years with multiple sclerosis.

This clonotype was counted many times. This CDR3 is CAISTSGGNTDTQYF. DNA of the CDR3: TGTGCCATCAGTACTAGCGGGGGGAACACAGATACGCAGTATTTT. The V call is TRBV10-3, the J call TRBJ2-3, with TRBD2 matching over 12 bases. V lost 5 bases and J lost 2; bases outside the gene matches: 2. The V gene's germline CDR1 is ENHRY and CDR2 SYGVKD. CDR3 length equals 15 residues.

The chain uses TRBV20-1 and TRBJ2-7, with TRBD2 as a possible D gene (6 bases). CDR1 is DFQATT, CDR2 SNEGSKA, per germline (reference sequence). The CDR3 is 15 residues long. The V and J ends lost 1 base and 3 bases respectively, with 16 bases between them. DNA of the CDR3: TGCAGTGCTAGAGGGGCACGGGAGATACGCTACGAGCAGTACTTC. As protein: CSARGAREIRYEQYF.

With respect to this clonotype: An end of the junction does not agree with germline; a read error may underlie this. J is TRBJ2-4 and V is TRBV5-5; D is tentatively TRBD1 or TRBD2 (5 bases each). The CDR3 consists of 15 residues. Per germline, CDR1 SGHKS and CDR2 YYEKEE (reference sequence). CDR3 region: CASSSYRDGTYEQHF. The CDR3 DNA is TGTGCCAGCAGCTCATACCGGGACGGGACCTACGAGCAGCACTTC.

CDR3 sequence: CSARLAPSDEQFF. Here the CDR3 DNA reads TGCAGTGCTAGACTAGCGCCAAGCGATGAGCAGTTCTTC. This chain links TRBV20-1 with TRBJ2-1, with D possibly being TRBD2 (6 bases). This CDR3 contains 13 residues. The germline gives CDR1 DFQATT, CDR2 SNEGSKA (reference sequence). The V and J ends lost 2 bases and 8 bases respectively, with 13 bases between them.

This chain uses TRBV9 with TRBJ2-2, with TRBD1 matching 9 bases. Germline-derived CDR1 and CDR2 are SGDLS and YYNGEE. V lost 0 bases and J lost 1; bases outside the gene matches: 1. This CDR3 has 16 residues. The CDR3 DNA reads as TGTGCCAGCAGCGTAGCGGGACAGGGGAACACCGGGGAGCTGTTTTTT. The encoded protein is CASSVAGQGNTGELFF.

This clonotype was seen a few times. The chain links TRBV9 to TRBJ2-1; the D gene could be TRBD1 or TRBD2 (7 bases each). Germline assignment: CDR1 SGDLS and CDR2 YYNGEE. V lost 1 base to trimming and J lost 6 bases, with 17 bases between them. The CDR3 totals 16 residues. The CDR3 bases are TGTGCCAGCAGCGTACCCAGGGGGGGTTCTCGCAATGAGCAGTTCTTC. It yields the protein CASSVPRGGSRNEQFF.

This chain connects TRBV7-9 to TRBJ2-1, with 7 nucleotides matching TRBD2. Unmatched junction bases numbered 8, after V lost 1 base and J lost 5 bases. Germline V CDR1 and CDR2: SEHNR, FQNEAQ (reference sequence). The CDR3 runs to 16 residues. CDR3 loop: CASSLDRLAIHNEQFF. CDR3 in DNA: TGTGCCAGCAGCTTAGATCGACTAGCAATCCACAATGAGCAGTTCTTC.

This chain uses TRBV9 with TRBJ2-1, with 8 bases fitting TRBD1. The CDR3 covers 16 residues. Per the germline V gene, CDR1 is SGDLS and CDR2 is YYNGEE. The J segment lost 7 bases and the V segment lost 0 bases, leaving 9 bases of the junction unmatched. As DNA, the CDR3 is TGTGCCAGCAGCGTAGAGCGTGACAGGGGTTTTAATGAGCAGTTCTTC. It specifies CASSVERDRGFNEQFF.

V is TRBV15 and J is TRBJ1-1; D is possibly TRBD1 (5 bases). V lost 3 bases and J 6 bases, leaving 20 bases between the germline ends. Per germline, CDR1 LNHNV and CDR2 YYDKDF (reference sequence). This CDR3 has 16 residues. DNA for the CDR3: TGTGCCACCAGCAGTGGCCCGGCCCAGGGTAGGGCTGAAGCTTTCTTT. It encodes CATSSGPAQGRAEAFF.